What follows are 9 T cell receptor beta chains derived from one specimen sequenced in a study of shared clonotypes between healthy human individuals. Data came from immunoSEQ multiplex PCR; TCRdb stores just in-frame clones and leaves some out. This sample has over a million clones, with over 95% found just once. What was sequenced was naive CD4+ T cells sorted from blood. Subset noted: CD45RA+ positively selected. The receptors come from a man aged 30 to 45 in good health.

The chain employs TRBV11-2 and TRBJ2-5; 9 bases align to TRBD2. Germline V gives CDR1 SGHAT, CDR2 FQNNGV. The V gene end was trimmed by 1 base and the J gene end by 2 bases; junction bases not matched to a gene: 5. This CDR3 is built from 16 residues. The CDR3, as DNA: TGTGCCAGCAGCTTAGGGGCTAGCGGGGTACAAGAGACCCAGTACTTC. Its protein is CASSLGASGVQETQYF.

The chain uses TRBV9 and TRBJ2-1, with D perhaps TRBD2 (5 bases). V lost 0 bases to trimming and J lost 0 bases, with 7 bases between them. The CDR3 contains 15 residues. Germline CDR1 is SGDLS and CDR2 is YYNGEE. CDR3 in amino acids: CASSVDAGSYNEQFF. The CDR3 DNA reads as TGTGCCAGCAGCGTAGATGCGGGCTCCTACAATGAGCAGTTCTTC.

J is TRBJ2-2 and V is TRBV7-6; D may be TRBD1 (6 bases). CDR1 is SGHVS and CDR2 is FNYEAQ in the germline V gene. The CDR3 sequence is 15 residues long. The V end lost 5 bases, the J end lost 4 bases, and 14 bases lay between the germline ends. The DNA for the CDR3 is TGTGCCAGCAGCGCCGGGACCAGGGGCACCGGGGAGCTGTTTTTT. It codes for CASSAGTRGTGELFF.

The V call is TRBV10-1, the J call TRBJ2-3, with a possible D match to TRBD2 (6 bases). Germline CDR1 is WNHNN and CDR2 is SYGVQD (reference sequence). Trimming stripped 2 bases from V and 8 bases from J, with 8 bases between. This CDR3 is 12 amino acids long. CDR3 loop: CASSERESTQYF. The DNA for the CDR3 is TGCGCCAGCAGTGAGCGGGAGAGTACGCAGTATTTT.

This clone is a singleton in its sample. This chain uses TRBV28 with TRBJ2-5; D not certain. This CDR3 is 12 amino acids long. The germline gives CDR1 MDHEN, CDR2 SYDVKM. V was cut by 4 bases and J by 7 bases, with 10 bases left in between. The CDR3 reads CASSWWKRTQYF. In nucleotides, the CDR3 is TGTGCCAGCAGTTGGTGGAAGAGGACCCAGTACTTC.

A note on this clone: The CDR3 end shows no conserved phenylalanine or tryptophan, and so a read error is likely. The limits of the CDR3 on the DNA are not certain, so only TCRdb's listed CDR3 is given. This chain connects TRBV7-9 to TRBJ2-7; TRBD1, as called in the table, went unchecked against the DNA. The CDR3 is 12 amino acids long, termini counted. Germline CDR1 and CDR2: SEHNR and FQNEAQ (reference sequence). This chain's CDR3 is CASSLDVGQQWA.

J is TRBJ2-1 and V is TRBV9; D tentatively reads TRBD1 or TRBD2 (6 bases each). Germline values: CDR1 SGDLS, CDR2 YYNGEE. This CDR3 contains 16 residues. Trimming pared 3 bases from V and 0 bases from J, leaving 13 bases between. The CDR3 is CASSEGGPSSYNEQFF. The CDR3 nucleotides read TGTGCCAGCAGCGAGGGGGGACCGAGCTCCTACAATGAGCAGTTCTTC.

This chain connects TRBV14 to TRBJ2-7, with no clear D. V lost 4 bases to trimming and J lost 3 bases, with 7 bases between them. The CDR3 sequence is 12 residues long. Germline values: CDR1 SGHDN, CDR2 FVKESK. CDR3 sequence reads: CASSRQFYEQYF. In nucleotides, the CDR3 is TGTGCCAGCAGCCGCCAGTTCTACGAGCAGTACTTC.

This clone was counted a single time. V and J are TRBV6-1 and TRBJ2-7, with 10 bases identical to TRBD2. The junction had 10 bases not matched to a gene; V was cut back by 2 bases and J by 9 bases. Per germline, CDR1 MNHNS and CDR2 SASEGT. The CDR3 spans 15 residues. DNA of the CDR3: TGTGCCAGCAGTGAAAATAGCGGGAGGAGGTTCAGGCAGTACTTC. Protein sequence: CASSENSGRRFRQYF.